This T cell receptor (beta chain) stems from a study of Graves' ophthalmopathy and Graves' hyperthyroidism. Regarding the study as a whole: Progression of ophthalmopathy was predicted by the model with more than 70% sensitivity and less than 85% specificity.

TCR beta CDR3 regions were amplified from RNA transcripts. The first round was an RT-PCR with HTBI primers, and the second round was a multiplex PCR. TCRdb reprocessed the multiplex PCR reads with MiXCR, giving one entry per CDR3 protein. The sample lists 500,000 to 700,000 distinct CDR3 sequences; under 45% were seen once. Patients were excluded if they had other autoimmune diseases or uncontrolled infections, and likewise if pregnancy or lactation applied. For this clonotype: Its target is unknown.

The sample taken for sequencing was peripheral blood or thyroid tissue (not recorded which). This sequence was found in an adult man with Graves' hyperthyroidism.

CDR3 sequence (DNA): TGTGCCAGCAGTGAAGGGACTAGCGGGAGGGTGCAGTTCTTC. Protein product: CASSEGTSGRVQFF. The chain recombines TRBV2 with TRBJ2-1; 15 bases fit TRBD2. Germline V CDR1 and CDR2: SNHLY, FYNNEI. J gave up 12 bases and V 1 base, and 1 base lay outside the gene matches. The CDR3 consists of 14 residues.